This T cell receptor beta chain was identified during a study of CD8+CD57+ T cells in acquired aplastic anemia. Study-wide background: Mean yield of DNA from sorted CD4+ and CD8+ cells was 2.5 to 4 ug.

A remark on this clonotype: The antigen is unknown.

Previously, flow cytometry had revealed CD8+CD57+ cell expansion in the patients chosen for sequencing. The patients, all of them, had severe acquired aplastic anemia. Patients had received no therapy at the time of blood sampling. Trimming removed 4 bases from V and 4 bases from J, with 24 bases in between. There are 19 residues in the CDR3. Per the germline V gene, CDR1 is KGHDR and CDR2 is SFDVKD. TCR beta VDJ and CDR3 profiling used genomic DNA as template. TCRdb called the reads again in MiXCR, with one record for every CDR3 protein. Altogether approximately 80,000 distinct CDR3 sequences are present, approximately 70% being singletons, with the ten largest covering 80% to 90%. Study outcomes and limitations: The study identified almost 30 CD8+ CDR3 sequences shared by patients and controls.

The specimen was sorted CD4+, CD8+, or CD8+CD57+ T cells (not recorded which) from PBMCs. This TCR was recovered from a human donor with aplastic anemia. This rearrangement joins TRBV24-1 to TRBJ2-2, with a tentative D call TRBD1 (6 bases). The CDR3 bases are TGTGCCACCAGTGAATTTGGTGGCAGGGGTCAAAAGGGCACCGGGGAGCTGTTTTTT. Residues: CATSEFGGRGQKGTGELFF.